Each of the 24 T cell receptor beta chains below was sequenced from the same sample in a study of cytomegalovirus exposure and HLA in healthy donors. Primers for the PCR totalled 60 Vbeta and 13 Jbeta. Using immunoSEQ multiplex PCR, the repertoire was profiled, and TCRdb retains in-frame clones only, with some absent. The data show some 110,000 clones, with approximately 66% seen just once and roughly 8.6% held by the top ten. The sample was PBMCs. These receptor sequences come from a woman in her 40s in good health and CMV-seropositive.

This rearrangement joins TRBV7-6 to TRBJ2-7; D possibly corresponds to TRBD1 (7 bases). V dropped 5 bases and J dropped 0 bases, with 20 bases sitting between them. Germline-derived CDR1 and CDR2 are SGHVS and FNYEAQ. The CDR3 sequence is 17 residues long. The CDR3 reads CASSPGGGHLSSYEQYF. CDR3 bases: TGTGCCAGCAGCCCCGGAGGGGGCCACTTAAGCTCCTACGAGCAGTACTTC.

The chain employs TRBV28 and TRBJ1-5; 10 bases align to TRBD1. Losses at the gene ends were 4 bases for V and 5 bases for J; bases not matched to a gene: 5. The V gene's germline CDR1 is MDHEN and CDR2 SYDVKM. CDR3 length: 15 amino acids. The CDR3 reads CASSYRQGAYQPQHF. DNA for the CDR3: TGTGCCAGCAGTTACCGACAGGGGGCGTATCAGCCCCAGCATTTT. The full variable domain, rest sourced from reference TRBV28 and TRBJ1-5, is DVKVTQSSRYLVKRTGEKVFLECVQDMDHENMFWYRQDPGLGLRLIYFSYDVKMKEKGDIPEGYSVSREKKERFSLILESASTNQTSMYLCASSYRQGAYQPQHFGDGTRLSIL.

The chain is built from TRBV6-5 and TRBJ2-1; tentatively, D is TRBD2 (5 bases). Germline V lookup: CDR1 MNHEY, CDR2 SVGAGI. This CDR3 is 11 amino acids long. V shed 6 bases and J shed 7 bases, with 7 bases lying between them. The CDR3 DNA follows: TGTGCCAGCAGACTAGAAAATGAGCAGTTCTTC. It translates to CASRLENEQFF.

CDR3 protein: CSVEREQDTEAFF. The DNA for the CDR3 is TGCAGCGTTGAAAGGGAGCAGGACACTGAAGCTTTCTTT. The rearrangement links TRBV29-1 to TRBJ1-1; unclear D gene. The ends were cut back, 2 bases at V and 3 bases at J, with 10 bases in the middle. The CDR3 covers 13 residues. Germline V lookup: CDR1 SQVTM, CDR2 ANQGSEA.

This clone was counted a single time. The chain is built from TRBV5-1 and TRBJ2-1; D gene uncertain. The germline V and J ends were trimmed by 2 bases and 10 bases, with 13 bases remaining between them. The CDR3 spans 13 residues. Germline V gives CDR1 SGHRS, CDR2 YFSETQ. The CDR3 region is CASSLYAAEEQFF. As DNA, the CDR3 is TGCGCCAGCAGCTTATATGCTGCGGAAGAGCAGTTCTTC.

Here the CDR3 reads CASSPLLGSGGGETQYF. Written as DNA, the CDR3 is TGTGCCAGCAGCCCTCTACTGGGCTCAGGGGGTGGAGAGACCCAGTACTTC. J is TRBJ2-5 and V is TRBV7-2, with 7 bases lining up with TRBD1. The CDR3 runs to 17 residues. J was trimmed by 4 bases and V by 5 bases; bases with no gene match: 16. The germline gives CDR1 SGHTA, CDR2 FQGNSA.

The rearrangement joins TRBV4-1 to TRBJ1-2, with TRBD1 identical over 9 bases. The CDR3 consists of 15 residues. V lost 0 bases, J lost 9 bases, and 8 bases stayed unmatched. Per germline, CDR1 MGHRA and CDR2 YSYEKL. As DNA, the CDR3 is TGCGCCAGCAGCCAAGATTCGGGACAGGGTTATCGCTACACCTTC. Translating it yields CASSQDSGQGYRYTF.

This clone was detected a few times. This chain connects TRBV6-5 to TRBJ2-1, with D maybe TRBD2 (5 bases). The V and J ends lost 0 bases and 0 bases respectively, with 9 bases between them. Per germline, CDR1 MNHEY and CDR2 SVGAGI. The CDR3 sequence is 16 residues long. CDR3 protein: CASSYSGVSSYNEQFF. The CDR3, as DNA: TGTGCCAGCAGTTACTCCGGGGTAAGCTCCTACAATGAGCAGTTCTTC.

V is TRBV4-1 and J is TRBJ2-5; TRBD2 matches 10 bases. V shed 0 bases, J shed 3 bases, and the junction held 7 bases outside the gene matches. CDR1 is MGHRA and CDR2 is YSYEKL in the germline V gene. This CDR3 has 17 amino acids. CDR3 residues: CASSQDNLAGAEETQYF. In nucleotides, the CDR3 is TGCGCCAGCAGCCAAGATAATCTAGCGGGAGCGGAAGAGACCCAGTACTTC.

This chain connects TRBV18 to TRBJ2-2; TRBD2 is a possible D gene (6 bases). Trimming stripped 2 bases from V and 5 bases from J, with 21 bases between. Per the germline V gene, CDR1 is KGHSH and CDR2 is LQKENI. CDR3 length equals 18 residues. The CDR3: CASSPSIADGRITGELFF. Written as DNA, the CDR3 is TGTGCCAGCTCACCATCCATAGCGGACGGAAGGATAACCGGGGAGCTGTTTTTT.

This chain links TRBV11-3 with TRBJ2-1, with 8 bases that match TRBD1. CDR1 and CDR2 (germline): SGHNT, YENEEA. The V segment lost 3 bases and the J segment 5 bases; nucleotides outside the gene matches: 3. The CDR3 has 14 residues. The CDR3 nucleotides read TGTGCCAGCAGCTTGTACAGGGGGAACAATGAGCAGTTCTTC. It yields the protein CASSLYRGNNEQFF.

This clone came up a few times. The chain carries TRBV7-9 and TRBJ2-6; 7 bases align to TRBD1. Germline CDR1 reads SEHNR; CDR2 reads FQNEAQ (reference sequence). With V trimmed by 0 bases and J by 4 bases, 6 bases remained unmatched. The CDR3 totals 17 residues. CDR3: CASSLAQGGRGANVLTF. DNA of the CDR3: TGTGCCAGCAGCTTAGCGCAAGGGGGCAGAGGGGCCAACGTCCTGACTTTC.

The chain uses TRBV6-1 and TRBJ1-2, with unresolved D. CDR1 is MNHNS, CDR2 SASEGT, per germline. Trimming left V 5 bases short and J 6 bases short, with 13 bases between. The CDR3 covers 13 residues. The CDR3 sequence is CASSRREEDGYTF. CDR3 nucleotides: TGTGCCAGCAGTAGGAGGGAAGAGGATGGCTACACCTTC.

This clone occurred a few times. The sample contains more than one DNA sequence encoding this CDR3. This chain connects TRBV6-5 to TRBJ2-5, with D unresolved. The CDR3 extends over 11 amino acids. V was cut by 4 bases and J by 5 bases, with 5 bases left in between. The germline V gene has CDR1 MNHEY and CDR2 SVGAGI. The CDR3 sequence is CASSSLETQYF. For the CDR3, the DNA is TGTGCCAGCAGTTCCTTGGAGACCCAGTACTTC.

The chain joins TRBV6-1 to TRBJ2-7; TRBD2 matches 12 bases. The CDR3 spans 14 residues. Trimming removed 6 bases from V and 2 bases from J; junction bases left unmatched: 2. Germline V gene data show CDR1 as MNHNS and CDR2 as SASEGT. The CDR3 nucleotides are TGTGCCAGCAGACTAGCGGGGGGCACCTACGAGCAGTACTTC. It codes for CASRLAGGTYEQYF.

This chain uses TRBV11-2 with TRBJ2-2; tentatively, D is TRBD2 (5 bases). V lost 3 bases, J lost 8 bases, and 10 bases lay in between. The V gene's germline CDR1 is SGHAT and CDR2 FQNNGV. This CDR3 spans 13 amino acids. The CDR3 loop reads CASSFSPGGELFF. CDR3 sequence (DNA): TGTGCCAGCAGCTTTTCCCCGGGGGGGGAGCTGTTTTTT.

The chain recombines TRBV10-2 with TRBJ2-3; 11 bases are a match to TRBD2. CDR1 and CDR2 (germline): WSHSY, SAAADI. V was clipped by 6 bases and J by 4 bases; unmatched bases: 6. The CDR3 consists of 15 residues. CDR3 amino acids: CASRPPSGRSDTQYF. The CDR3 region has the DNA TGCGCCAGCAGACCTCCTAGCGGGAGGTCAGATACGCAGTATTTT.

V and J are TRBV5-7 and TRBJ2-2; D is uncertain. TRBV5-7 carries the ORF label, with uncertain function. This CDR3 has 13 amino acids. V was pared by 4 bases and J by 4 bases, with 8 bases between. The CDR3 loop reads CASSADFTGELFF. DNA for the CDR3: TGTGCCAGCAGCGCTGACTTCACCGGGGAGCTGTTTTTT.

This chain uses TRBV28 with TRBJ2-1; D is perhaps TRBD2 (6 bases). V gave up 5 bases and J gave up 5 bases, with 10 bases separating them. Germline loops: CDR1 MDHEN, CDR2 SYDVKM. The CDR3 contains 13 residues. CDR3 DNA sequence: TGTGCCAGCAGTGGACCGGGGGACAATGAGCAGTTCTTC. Translation gives CASSGPGDNEQFF.

This clone has a handful of counts. V usage is TRBV7-8 and J usage is TRBJ1-1; weak D call: TRBD1 (5 bases). V lost 5 bases and J 4 bases, leaving 14 bases between the germline ends. Germline CDR1 SGHVS, CDR2 FQNEAQ. The CDR3 has 14 residues. The CDR3 reads CASSPGRGSTEAFF. The CDR3, as DNA: TGTGCCAGCAGCCCAGGCCGGGGGAGCACTGAAGCTTTCTTT.

This clone was recorded a few times. The V and J genes are TRBV5-1 and TRBJ2-1; D is ambiguous. The V gene lost 1 base and the J gene lost 0 bases, with 14 bases spanning the gap. Germline CDR1 is SGHRS and CDR2 is YFSETQ. This CDR3 spans 17 amino acids. The CDR3 loop reads CASSLSGPPSSYNEQFF. The CDR3 region has the DNA TGCGCCAGCAGCTTGAGTGGGCCCCCGAGCTCCTACAATGAGCAGTTCTTC.

In nucleotides, the CDR3 is TGTGCCAGCAGCTCCGGGACAGCTAGGGAGACCCAGTACTTC. It codes for CASSSGTARETQYF. The chain recombines TRBV7-8 with TRBJ2-5; 7 bases match TRBD1. Germline-derived CDR1 and CDR2 are SGHVS and FQNEAQ. With V trimmed by 4 bases and J by 5 bases, 7 bases remained unmatched. This CDR3 is built from 14 residues. Filled out from reference TRBV7-8 and TRBJ2-5, the complete variable domain reads GAGVSQSPRYKVAKRGQDVALRCDPISGHVSLFWYQQALGQGPEFLTYFQNEAQLDKSGLPSDRFFAERPEGSVSTLKIQRTQQEDSAVYLCASSSGTARETQYFGPGTRLLVL.

The chain combines TRBV5-1 with TRBJ1-5; D is possibly TRBD1 (5 bases). The ends were cut back, 0 bases at V and 6 bases at J, with 13 bases in the middle. Germline-derived CDR1 and CDR2 are SGHRS and YFSETQ. This CDR3 contains 15 residues. CDR3 DNA sequence: TGCGCCAGCAGCTTGGACGGGGGTGGGTTTCAGCCCCAGCATTTT. This encodes CASSLDGGGFQPQHF.

This clone was seen more than once but under ten times. The V and J genes are TRBV6-1 and TRBJ2-7; D perhaps matches TRBD1 (6 bases). From germline, CDR1 is MNHNS and CDR2 SASEGT. V was cut by 2 bases and J by 5 bases, with 13 bases left in between. The CDR3 consists of 14 residues. CDR3 nucleotide sequence: TGTGCCAGCAGTGAACAGGGGCCCCCTCACGAGCAGTACTTC. Translated, it gives CASSEQGPPHEQYF.